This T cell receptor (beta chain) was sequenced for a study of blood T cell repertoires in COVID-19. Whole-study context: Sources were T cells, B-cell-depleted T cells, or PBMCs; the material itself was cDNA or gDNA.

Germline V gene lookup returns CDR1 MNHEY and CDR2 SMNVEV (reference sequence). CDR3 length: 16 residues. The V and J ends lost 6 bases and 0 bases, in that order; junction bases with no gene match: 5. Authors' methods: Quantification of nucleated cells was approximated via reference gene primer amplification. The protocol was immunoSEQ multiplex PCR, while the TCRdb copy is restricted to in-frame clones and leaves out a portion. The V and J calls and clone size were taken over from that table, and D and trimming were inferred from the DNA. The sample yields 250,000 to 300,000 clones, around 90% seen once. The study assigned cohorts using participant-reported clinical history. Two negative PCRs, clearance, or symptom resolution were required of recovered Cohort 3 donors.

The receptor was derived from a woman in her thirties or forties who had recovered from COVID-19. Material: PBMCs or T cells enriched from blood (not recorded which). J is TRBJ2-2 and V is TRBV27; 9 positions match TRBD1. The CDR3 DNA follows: TGTGCCAGCAGACTAGGACAGGGGTCGAACACCGGGGAGCTGTTTTTT. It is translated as CASRLGQGSNTGELFF.